The entry below describes one T cell receptor (beta chain). Antigen specificity is unknown. V trimming: 6 bases; J trimming: 1 base; junction bases outside the gene matches: 5. The CDR3 runs to 14 residues. Germline CDR1 reads MNHEY; CDR2 reads SVGAGI. The data were obtained in a study of OX40 agonist ivuxolimab in advanced cancers. In the study overall: An agonistic human IgG2 monoclonal antibody against OX40 (CD134) was given.

Study-level findings and limits: The antigen specificity of the peripheral T cells (those that were expanded) was not determined. CD4+ and CD8+ blood T cells expanded clonally by week 6 at 0.1 to 3.0 mg/kg.

Sequenced by immunoSEQ multiplex PCR; TCRdb stores in-frame clones only, minus some. The sample lists just under 65,000 clones, 75% to 95% seen once, with about 5.6% in the top ten. This sequence was found in an adult with an advanced solid tumor such as melanoma, head and neck, liver or kidney cancer. The material sequenced was CD4+ or CD8+ T cells sorted from blood, taken in a trial of the OX40 agonist ivuxolimab. The chain recombines TRBV6-5 with TRBJ1-1; TRBD1 agrees at 7 bases. The DNA of the CDR3 is TGTGCCAGCAGCAGGGGACAGCCGAACACTGAAGCTTTCTTT. Residues: CASSRGQPNTEAFF.